The 18 T cell receptor beta chains below come from one sample, sequenced in a study of blood T cells in healthy people across ages. A second PCR, run for 7 to 11 cycles, used a sample-barcoded 5' primer plus a J-beta primer mix. TCRdb itself ran the 5' RACE reads through MiXCR, one entry per CDR3 protein. The data show more than 1,000,000 distinct CDR3 sequences, with almost 25% seen just once and about 0.72% held by the top ten. The same data also contributed to another study, on T cells of mothers and their children.

Specimen: blood. Every receptor here comes from a girl aged 2 to 10 in good health.

The gene calls are TRBV5-1 and TRBJ2-7; D uncertain. The CDR3 length is 12 residues. CDR1 is SGHRS, CDR2 YFSETQ, per germline. V lost 3 bases to trimming and J lost 6 bases, with 10 bases between them. This CDR3 reads CASSSDGREQYF. The DNA of the CDR3 is TGCGCCAGCAGCTCGGACGGACGCGAGCAGTACTTC.

The chain joins TRBV4-2 to TRBJ2-1; the D gene is possibly TRBD2 (6 bases). Germline values: CDR1 LGHNA, CDR2 YNFKEQ. Trimming took 2 bases from V and 8 from J, leaving 19 bases between them. The CDR3 contains 16 residues. The CDR3 sequence is CASSQLTRGEWDEQFF. In DNA, the CDR3 is TGTGCCAGCAGCCAATTGACTAGGGGCGAGTGGGATGAGCAGTTCTTC.

This clonotype was seen only a few times. The genes are TRBV14 and TRBJ1-2, with D perhaps matching TRBD1 (5 bases). V shed 4 bases and J shed 10 bases, with 19 bases lying between them. The CDR3 covers 14 residues. Germline values: CDR1 SGHDN, CDR2 FVKESK. Written as DNA, the CDR3 is TGTGCCAGCAGCCTTACCGCCACCGGGACGCTCTACACCTTC. Its translation is CASSLTATGTLYTF.

This clonotype was observed a single time. The genes are TRBV11-2 and TRBJ2-7; TRBD2 matches 8 bases. The CDR3 is 12 amino acids. Germline V CDR1 and CDR2: SGHAT, FQNNGV. The V segment lost 11 bases and the J segment 4 bases; nucleotides outside the gene matches: 7. The CDR3 spells CACERERYEQYF. CDR3 DNA sequence: TGTGCCTGCGAGCGGGAGAGGTACGAGCAGTACTTC.

The chain recombines TRBV6-2 or TRBV6-3 with TRBJ2-7; weak D call: TRBD1 (5 bases). The germline V and J ends were trimmed by 4 bases and 3 bases, with 13 bases remaining between them. CDR3 length: 14 amino acids. The germline gives CDR1 MNHEY, CDR2 SVGEGT. The DNA for the CDR3 is TGTGCCAGCAGTTTGCGCAGGGTTTTCTACGAGCAGTACTTC. This gives the protein CASSLRRVFYEQYF.

This clonotype was found a few times. The genes are TRBV13 and TRBJ2-1; 10 positions match TRBD2. The J call is doubtful: the DNA matches TRBJ2-7 better. The V gene's germline CDR1 is PRHDT and CDR2 FYEKMQ (reference sequence). This CDR3 is 14 amino acids long. CDR3 DNA sequence: TGTGCCAGCTCACAACAGCGGGGGGGCCGCGAGCAGTACTTC. Residues: CASSQQRGGREQYF.

This clonotype has a handful of counts. The CDR3 is CSAQPRTSGTGELFF. CDR3 in DNA: TGCAGCGCCCAGCCCCGGACTAGCGGAACCGGGGAGCTGTTTTTT. The J gene is TRBJ2-2, the V gene TRBV29-1; 10 bases agree with TRBD2. The CDR3 totals 15 residues. Germline V gives CDR1 SQVTM, CDR2 ANQGSEA. V shed 7 bases and J 5 bases; nucleotides not matched to a gene: 10.

This clonotype was counted a few times. Here the CDR3 reads CASSGMDLQSTYEQYF. The CDR3, as DNA: TGTGCCAGCAGCGGAATGGACCTACAGAGCACCTACGAGCAGTACTTC. The gene calls are TRBV6-1 and TRBJ2-7; D gene ambiguous. Trimming removed 6 bases at V and 2 bases at J, with 20 bases between. CDR3 length equals 16 residues. From germline, CDR1 is MNHNS and CDR2 SASEGT.

The chain is built from TRBV5-6 and TRBJ1-2, with D maybe TRBD1 (6 bases). Germline-derived CDR1 and CDR2 are SGHDT and YYEEEE. V was shortened by 0 bases and J by 8 bases, with 17 bases between the two germline ends. The CDR3 extends over 15 amino acids. CDR3 region: CASSLEGGESFGYTF. For the CDR3, the DNA is TGTGCCAGCAGCTTGGAAGGGGGGGAAAGTTTCGGCTACACCTTC.

The chain recombines TRBV19 with TRBJ1-2; D not certain. CDR1 and CDR2 from the germline V gene are LNHDA and SQIVND (reference sequence). V gave up 3 bases and J gave up 5 bases, with 13 bases separating them. CDR3 length: 14 amino acids. DNA for the CDR3: TGTGCCAGTAGTATCCCATTGTCCGGATATGGCTACACCTTC. The encoded protein is CASSIPLSGYGYTF.

The chain couples TRBV11-1 to TRBJ2-5; 7 bases align to TRBD2. The assigned J gene may be wrong: the sequence end matches TRBJ2-1 better. CDR3 size: 14 residues. The germline V gene encodes CDR1 SGHAT and CDR2 FQDESV (reference sequence). This CDR3 reads CASSSGLDRGEQFF. The CDR3 DNA reads TGTGCCAGCAGCTCCGGACTAGATCGTGGTGAGCAGTTCTTC.

The chain combines TRBV7-2 with TRBJ2-3, with TRBD2 identical over 8 bases. The germline V gene encodes CDR1 SGHTA and CDR2 FQGNSA. The CDR3 consists of 17 residues. V was clipped by 4 bases and J by 5 bases; unmatched bases: 14. CDR3 nucleotides: TGTGCCAGCAGCTCGAGCCTCGATCGGGGGGGCAGAGATACGCAGTATTTT. Translation: CASSSSLDRGGRDTQYF.

The chain has TRBV4-2 and TRBJ2-5; maybe TRBD2 (6 bases). This CDR3 spans 17 amino acids. From germline, CDR1 is LGHNA and CDR2 YNFKEQ. V gave up 9 bases and J gave up 5 bases, with 28 bases separating them. The CDR3 here is CASSRGGTSMEGETQYF. In DNA, the CDR3 is TGTGCCAGTTCGAGGGGAGGTACTTCTATGGAGGGGGAGACCCAGTACTTC.

This chain connects TRBV12-3 or TRBV12-4 to TRBJ2-5; 8 positions match TRBD1. The DNA end favors TRBJ2-7, so the J call may be wrong. This CDR3 comprises 15 residues. Here the CDR3 DNA reads TGTGCCAGCAGTTTCGCCCGGACAGGGAAATCCGAGCAGTACTTC. Its translation is CASSFARTGKSEQYF.

This chain links TRBV28 with TRBJ2-7; D might be TRBD1 (6 bases). The CDR3 loop spans 13 amino acids. In germline, CDR1 is MDHEN, CDR2 SYDVKM. Between the trimmed V and J ends, which lost 7 bases and 3 bases, there was a span of 13 bases. The CDR3 reads CASMEAGDYEQYF. For the CDR3, the DNA is TGTGCCAGCATGGAGGCAGGGGACTACGAGCAGTACTTC.

The table lists this clonotype with a count of one. An end of the junction differs from the germline gene, which may be a read error. The rearrangement uses TRBV7-3 and TRBJ2-1, with 8 nucleotides matching TRBD2. Germline CDR1 and CDR2: SGHTA and FQGTGA. The CDR3 is 16 residues long. CDR3 nucleotides: TGTGCCAGCAGCTTAGCAGCGGGAGAGTCCTACAATGTGCAGTTCTTC. Residues: CASSLAAGESYNVQFF. The full variable domain, in which reference TRBV7-3 and TRBJ2-1 provide the parts outside the CDR3, is GAGVSQTPSNKVTEKGKYVELRCDPISGHTALYWYRQSLGQGPEFLIYFQGTGAADDSGLPNDRFFAVRPEGSVSTLKIQRTERGDSAVYLCASSLAAGESYNVQFFGPGTRLTVL.

In its sample, this clonotype was seen a few times. CDR3 protein: CASSQDRLAGNEQFF. The CDR3 DNA follows: TGCGCCAGCAGCCAAGATAGGCTAGCGGGGAATGAGCAGTTCTTC. The V gene is TRBV4-1, the J gene TRBJ2-1; 9 bases fit TRBD2. Germline CDR1 MGHRA, CDR2 YSYEKL. The CDR3 spans 15 residues. With 0 bases clipped from V and 7 bases from J, the junction kept 4 bases outside the gene matches.

This clonotype was seen only a few times. This chain joins TRBV20-1 and TRBJ1-3; TRBD1 is a possible D gene (5 bases). CDR3 size: 16 residues. Per germline, CDR1 DFQATT and CDR2 SNEGSKA (reference sequence). Trimming took off 3 bases at V and 4 bases at J, with 19 bases between the two ends. CDR3 residues: CSARALQGFSGNTIYF. The CDR3 DNA reads TGCAGTGCTAGGGCCCTTCAGGGTTTCTCAGGAAACACCATATATTTT.